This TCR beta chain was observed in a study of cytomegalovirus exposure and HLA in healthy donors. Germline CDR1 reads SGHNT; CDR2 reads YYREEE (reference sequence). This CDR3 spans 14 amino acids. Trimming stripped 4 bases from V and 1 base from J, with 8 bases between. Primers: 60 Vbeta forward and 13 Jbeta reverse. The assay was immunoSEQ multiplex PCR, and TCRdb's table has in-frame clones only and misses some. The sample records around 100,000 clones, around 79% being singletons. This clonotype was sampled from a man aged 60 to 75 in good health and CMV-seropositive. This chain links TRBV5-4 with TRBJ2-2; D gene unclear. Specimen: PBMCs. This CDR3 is CASSVDGNTGELFF. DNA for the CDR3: TGTGCCAGCAGCGTGGACGGGAACACCGGGGAGCTGTTTTTT.